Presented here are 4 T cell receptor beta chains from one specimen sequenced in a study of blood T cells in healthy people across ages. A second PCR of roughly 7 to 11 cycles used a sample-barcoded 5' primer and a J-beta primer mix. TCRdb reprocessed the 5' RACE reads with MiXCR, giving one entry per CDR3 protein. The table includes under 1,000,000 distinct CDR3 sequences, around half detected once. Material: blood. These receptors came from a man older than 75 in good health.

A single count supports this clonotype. The CDR3 nucleotides read TGTGCCAGCAGCTTAGCCGGGACTAGCGGGGGCTCAATCACAGATACGCAGTATTTT. Translating gives CASSLAGTSGGSITDTQYF. The J gene is TRBJ2-3, the V gene TRBV7-2, with 14 bases aligning to TRBD2. Germline CDR1 reads SGHTA; CDR2 reads FQGNSA. V lost 0 bases and J lost 2; bases outside the gene matches: 7. The CDR3 loop spans 19 amino acids.

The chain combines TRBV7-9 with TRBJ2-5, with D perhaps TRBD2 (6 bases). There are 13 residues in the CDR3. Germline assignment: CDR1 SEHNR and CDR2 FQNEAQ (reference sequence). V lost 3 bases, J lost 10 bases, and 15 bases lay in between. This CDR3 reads CASSLGTWGDQYF. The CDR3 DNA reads TGTGCCAGCAGCTTGGGGACCTGGGGGGACCAGTACTTC.

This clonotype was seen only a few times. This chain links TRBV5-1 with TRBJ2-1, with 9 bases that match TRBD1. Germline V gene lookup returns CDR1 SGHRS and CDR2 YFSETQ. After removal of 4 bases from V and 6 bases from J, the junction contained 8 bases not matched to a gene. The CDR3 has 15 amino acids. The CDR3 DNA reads TGCGCCAGCAGCATGGGACAGGGACGAGGCAATGAGCAGTTCTTC. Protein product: CASSMGQGRGNEQFF.

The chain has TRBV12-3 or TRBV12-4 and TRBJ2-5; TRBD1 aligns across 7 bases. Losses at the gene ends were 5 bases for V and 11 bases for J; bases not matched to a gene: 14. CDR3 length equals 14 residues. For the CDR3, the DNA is TGTGCCAGCAGTGGGGGACAGTCATACAATGAGCAGTACTTC. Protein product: CASSGGQSYNEQYF.